This T cell receptor (beta chain) is from a study of beta chain features in type 1 diabetes. Study observations and caveats: Shortening that was moderate but significant affected the TCRB CDR3s of Type 1 diabetes patients in all four CD4+ subsets.

TCRB transcripts that were expressed got sequenced, as all of the isolated RNA had been reverse transcribed. The data were produced by immunoSEQ multiplex PCR, yet TCRdb's version contains in-frame clones alone and is incomplete. The table lists 150,000 or so clones, approximately 9% of them singletons. This clone was seen more than once but under ten times. Its antigen is unidentified. Via the markers CD45RO/CCR7/CD25/CD127/CD95/CD27, stem cell-like memory, regulatory, central memory and naive CD4+ cells were sorted. The sample was central memory CD4+ T cells from blood. The TCR originated in a woman under 30 with type 1 diabetes.

CDR3 protein: CASSFKDRGSYGYTF. The CDR3 DNA follows: TGTGCCAGCAGCTTCAAAGACAGGGGGAGCTATGGCTACACCTTC. The chain has TRBV5-6 and TRBJ1-2; 9 bases match TRBD1. V lost 2 bases, J lost 4 bases, and 6 bases stayed unmatched. The germline CDR1 and CDR2 sequences are SGHDT and YYEEEE. The CDR3 sequence is 15 residues long.